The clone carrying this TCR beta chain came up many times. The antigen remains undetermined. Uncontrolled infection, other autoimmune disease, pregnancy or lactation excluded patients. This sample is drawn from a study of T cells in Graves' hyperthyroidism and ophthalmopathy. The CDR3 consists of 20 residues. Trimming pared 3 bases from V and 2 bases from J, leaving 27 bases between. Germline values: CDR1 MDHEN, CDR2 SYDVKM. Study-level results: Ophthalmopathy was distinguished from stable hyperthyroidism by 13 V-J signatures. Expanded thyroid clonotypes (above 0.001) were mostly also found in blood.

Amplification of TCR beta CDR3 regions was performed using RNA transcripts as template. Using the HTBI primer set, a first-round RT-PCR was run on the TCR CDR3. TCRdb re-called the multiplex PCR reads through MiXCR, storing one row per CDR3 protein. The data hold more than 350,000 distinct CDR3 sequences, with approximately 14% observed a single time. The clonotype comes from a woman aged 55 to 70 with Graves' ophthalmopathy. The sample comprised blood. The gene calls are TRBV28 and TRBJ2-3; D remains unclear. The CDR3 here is CASSLVDSMPDPRATDTQYF. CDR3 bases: TGTGCCAGCAGTTTGGTCGACTCTATGCCTGACCCAAGAGCCACAGATACGCAGTATTTT.